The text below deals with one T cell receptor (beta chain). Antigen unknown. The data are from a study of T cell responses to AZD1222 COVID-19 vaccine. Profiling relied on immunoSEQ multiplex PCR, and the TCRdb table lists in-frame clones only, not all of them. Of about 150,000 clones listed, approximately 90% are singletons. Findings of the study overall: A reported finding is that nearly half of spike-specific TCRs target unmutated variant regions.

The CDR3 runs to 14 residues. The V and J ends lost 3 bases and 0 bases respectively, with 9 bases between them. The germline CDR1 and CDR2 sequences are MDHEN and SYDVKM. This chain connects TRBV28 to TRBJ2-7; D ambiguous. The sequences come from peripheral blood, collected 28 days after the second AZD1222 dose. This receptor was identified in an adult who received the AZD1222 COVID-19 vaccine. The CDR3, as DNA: TGTGCCAGCAGTTTGCAGCGCAGCTCCTACGAGCAGTACTTC. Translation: CASSLQRSSYEQYF.